This T cell receptor (beta chain) emerged from a study of CD8 T cells in ankylosing spondylitis. Study outcomes and limitations: According to the report, clones linked to the disease were significantly enriched in matched synovial fluid samples taken from ankylosing spondylitis patients. A TCR beta motif of 7 to 9 highly homologous variants seemed to mark ankylosing spondylitis blood.

This clonotype was observed many times. Its antigen is as yet unknown. In making TCR beta libraries, quantitative 5'-RACE with molecular barcodes was used. TCRdb fed the 5' RACE reads into MiXCR, producing one record per CDR3 protein. The table lists about 5,700 distinct CDR3 sequences, under 2.5% of them singletons. V gave up 0 bases and J gave up 6 bases, with 10 bases separating them. Per the germline V gene, CDR1 is SGDLS and CDR2 is YYNGEE. The CDR3 length is 14 residues. Material for sequencing was blood, either unsorted or a sorted T cell fraction (not recorded which). This sequence joins TRBV9 and TRBJ2-1; tentative D call: TRBD2 (6 bases). The clonotype was recovered from a male donor with ankylosing spondylitis or in good health (not recorded which). DNA for the CDR3: TGTGCCAGCAGCGTAGGCGGCGGGACCAATGAGCAGTTCTTC. The encoded protein is CASSVGGGTNEQFF.